The sequence of this TCR beta chain was determined in a study of CD8 T cell repertoires and HIV-1 epitope variants. Worth noting for this clone: The antigen remains undetermined.

The repertoire was sequenced with immunoSEQ multiplex PCR; TCRdb's copy has only in-frame clones and lacks some. The sample has about 3,000 clones; roughly 71% are singletons. The CDR3 sequence is 14 residues long. CDR1 and CDR2 from the germline V gene are SGHAT and FQNNGV. Trimming removed 4 bases from V and 3 bases from J; junction bases left unmatched: 4. The rearrangement uses TRBV11-2 and TRBJ2-5; 8 nucleotides align to TRBD1. The sequence was collected from a male donor with HIV. The sequenced material came from cultured CD8+ T cells derived from PBMCs. CDR3 region: CASSSDRVEETQYF. CDR3 nucleotides: TGTGCCAGCAGCTCGGACAGGGTGGAAGAGACCCAGTACTTC.